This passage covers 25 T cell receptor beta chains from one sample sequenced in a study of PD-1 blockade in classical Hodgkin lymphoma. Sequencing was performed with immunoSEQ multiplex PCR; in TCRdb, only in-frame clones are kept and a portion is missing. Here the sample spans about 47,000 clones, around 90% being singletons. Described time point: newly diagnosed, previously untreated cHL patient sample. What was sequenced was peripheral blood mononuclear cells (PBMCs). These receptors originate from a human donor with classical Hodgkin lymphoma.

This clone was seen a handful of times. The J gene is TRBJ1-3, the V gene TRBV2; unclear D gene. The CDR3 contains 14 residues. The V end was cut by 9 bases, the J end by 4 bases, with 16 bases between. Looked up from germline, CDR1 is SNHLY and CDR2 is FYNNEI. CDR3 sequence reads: CARSGGGNGNTIYF. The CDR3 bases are TGTGCCAGGTCAGGAGGAGGGAACGGAAACACCATATATTTT. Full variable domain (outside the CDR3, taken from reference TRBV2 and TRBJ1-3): EPEVTQTPSHQVTQMGQEVILRCVPISNHLYFYWYRQILGQKVEFLVSFYNNEISEKSEIFDDQFSVERPDGSNFTLKIRSTKLEDSAMYFCARSGGGNGNTIYFGEGSWLTVV.

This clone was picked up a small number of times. The CDR3 loop reads CASSSTAGDYEQYF. CDR3 sequence (DNA): TGTGCCAGCAGTTCGACGGCAGGAGACTACGAGCAGTACTTC. The chain recombines TRBV27 with TRBJ2-7; no clear D gene. Trimming cost V 4 bases and J 3 bases, with 13 bases left between them. The CDR3 runs 14 residues. The V gene's germline CDR1 is MNHEY and CDR2 SMNVEV (reference sequence).

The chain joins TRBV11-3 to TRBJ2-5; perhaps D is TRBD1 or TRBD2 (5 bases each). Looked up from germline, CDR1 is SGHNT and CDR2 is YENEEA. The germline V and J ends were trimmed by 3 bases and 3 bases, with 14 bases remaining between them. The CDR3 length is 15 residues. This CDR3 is CASSFGGTGEETQYF. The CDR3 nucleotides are TGTGCCAGCAGCTTCGGTGGGACCGGCGAAGAGACCCAGTACTTC.

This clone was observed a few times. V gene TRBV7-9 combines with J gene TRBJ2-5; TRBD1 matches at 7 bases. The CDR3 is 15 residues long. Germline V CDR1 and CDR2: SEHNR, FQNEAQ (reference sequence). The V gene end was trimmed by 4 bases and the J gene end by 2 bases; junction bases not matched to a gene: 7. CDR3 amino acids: CASSYGTARQETQYF. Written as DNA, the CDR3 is TGTGCCAGCAGCTACGGGACAGCTAGGCAAGAGACCCAGTACTTC.

The CDR3 reads CASSLAGGGTDTQYF. Written as DNA, the CDR3 is TGTGCCAGCAGCCTAGCGGGAGGAGGCACAGATACGCAGTATTTT. V gene TRBV2 combines with J gene TRBJ2-3, with 11 bases fitting TRBD2. This CDR3 spans 15 amino acids. The ends lost 6 bases at V and 1 base at J; junction bases unmatched: 3. Germline V gives CDR1 SNHLY, CDR2 FYNNEI.

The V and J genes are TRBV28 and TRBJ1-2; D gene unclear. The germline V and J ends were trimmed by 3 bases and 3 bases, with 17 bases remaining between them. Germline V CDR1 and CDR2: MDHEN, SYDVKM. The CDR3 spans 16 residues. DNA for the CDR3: TGTGCCAGCAGTTTCTCGTCTCCGGATCGATACTATGGCTACACCTTC. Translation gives CASSFSSPDRYYGYTF.

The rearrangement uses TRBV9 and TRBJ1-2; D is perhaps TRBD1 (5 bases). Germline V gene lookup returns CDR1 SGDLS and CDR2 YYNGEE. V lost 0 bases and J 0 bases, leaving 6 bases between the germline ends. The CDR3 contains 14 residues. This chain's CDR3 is CASSVAGTNYGYTF. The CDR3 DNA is TGTGCCAGCAGCGTAGCAGGGACTAACTATGGCTACACCTTC.

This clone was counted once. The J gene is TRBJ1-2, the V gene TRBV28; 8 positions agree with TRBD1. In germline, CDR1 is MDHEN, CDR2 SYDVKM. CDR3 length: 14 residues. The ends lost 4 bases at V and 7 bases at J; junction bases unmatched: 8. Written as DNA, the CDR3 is TGTGCCAGCAGTTCTCACAGGGGGACCAGTGGCTACACCTTC. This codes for CASSSHRGTSGYTF.

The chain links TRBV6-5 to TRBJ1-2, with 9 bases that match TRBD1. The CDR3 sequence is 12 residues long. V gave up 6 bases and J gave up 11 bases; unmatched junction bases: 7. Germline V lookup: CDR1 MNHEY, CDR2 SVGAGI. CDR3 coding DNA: TGTGCCAGCAGGGGGGACAGGGTTCGATACACCTTC. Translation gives CASRGDRVRYTF.

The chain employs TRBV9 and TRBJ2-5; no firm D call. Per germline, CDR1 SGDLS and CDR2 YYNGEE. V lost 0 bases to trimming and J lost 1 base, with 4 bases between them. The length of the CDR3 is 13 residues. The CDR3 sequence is CASSVGVQETQYF. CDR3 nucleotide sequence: TGTGCCAGCAGCGTAGGGGTCCAAGAGACCCAGTACTTC.

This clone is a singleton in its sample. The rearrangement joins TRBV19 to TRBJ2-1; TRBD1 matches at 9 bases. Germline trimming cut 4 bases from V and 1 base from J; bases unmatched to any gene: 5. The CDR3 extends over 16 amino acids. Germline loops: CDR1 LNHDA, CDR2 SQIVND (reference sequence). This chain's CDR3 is CASSRDRENSYNEQFF. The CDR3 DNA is TGTGCCAGTAGTAGGGACAGGGAAAATTCCTACAATGAGCAGTTCTTC. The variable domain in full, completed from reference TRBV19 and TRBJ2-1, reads DGGITQSPKYLFRKEGQNVTLSCEQNLNHDAMYWYRQDPGQGLRLIYYSQIVNDFQKGDIAEGYSVSREKKESFPLTVTSAQKNPTAFYLCASSRDRENSYNEQFFGPGTRLTVL.

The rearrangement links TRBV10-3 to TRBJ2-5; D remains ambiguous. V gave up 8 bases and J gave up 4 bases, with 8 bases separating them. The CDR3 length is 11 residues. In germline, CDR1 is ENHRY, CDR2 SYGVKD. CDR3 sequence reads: CAILNGETQYF. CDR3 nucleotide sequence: TGTGCCATCTTGAATGGAGAGACCCAGTACTTC.

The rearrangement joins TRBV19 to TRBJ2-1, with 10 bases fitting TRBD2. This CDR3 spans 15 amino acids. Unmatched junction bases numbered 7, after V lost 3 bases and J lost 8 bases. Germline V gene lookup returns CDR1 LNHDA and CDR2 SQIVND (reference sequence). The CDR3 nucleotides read TGTGCCAGTAGTATTCTGGCTAGCGGGAGTGATGAGCAGTTCTTC. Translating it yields CASSILASGSDEQFF.

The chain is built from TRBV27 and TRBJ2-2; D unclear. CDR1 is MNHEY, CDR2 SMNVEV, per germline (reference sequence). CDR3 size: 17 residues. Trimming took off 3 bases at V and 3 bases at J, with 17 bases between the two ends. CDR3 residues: CASSLPYPRVDTGELFF. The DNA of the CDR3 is TGTGCCAGCAGTTTGCCTTATCCCCGGGTCGACACCGGGGAGCTGTTTTTT.

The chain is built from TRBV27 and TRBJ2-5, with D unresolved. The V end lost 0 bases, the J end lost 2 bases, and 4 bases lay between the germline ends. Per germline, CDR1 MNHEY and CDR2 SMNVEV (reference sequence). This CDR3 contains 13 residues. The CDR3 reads CASSLSQQETQYF. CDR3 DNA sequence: TGTGCCAGCAGTTTATCCCAACAAGAGACCCAGTACTTC.

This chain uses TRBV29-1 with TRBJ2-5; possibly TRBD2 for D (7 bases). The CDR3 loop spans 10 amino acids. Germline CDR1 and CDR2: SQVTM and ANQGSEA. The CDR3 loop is CGGGEETQYF. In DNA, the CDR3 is TGCGGAGGGGGGGAAGAGACCCAGTACTTC.

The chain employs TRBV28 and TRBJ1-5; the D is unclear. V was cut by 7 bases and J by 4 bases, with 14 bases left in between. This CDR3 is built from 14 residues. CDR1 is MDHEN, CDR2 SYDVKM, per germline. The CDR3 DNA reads TGTGCCAGCACCGACACCGCCAGGAATCAGCCCCAGCATTTT. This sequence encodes CASTDTARNQPQHF.

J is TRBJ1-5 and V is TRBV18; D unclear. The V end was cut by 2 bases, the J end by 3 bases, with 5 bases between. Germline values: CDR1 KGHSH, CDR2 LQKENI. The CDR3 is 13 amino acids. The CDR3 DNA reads TGTGCCAGCTCACCAGGCTCCAATCAGCCCCAGCATTTT. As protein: CASSPGSNQPQHF.

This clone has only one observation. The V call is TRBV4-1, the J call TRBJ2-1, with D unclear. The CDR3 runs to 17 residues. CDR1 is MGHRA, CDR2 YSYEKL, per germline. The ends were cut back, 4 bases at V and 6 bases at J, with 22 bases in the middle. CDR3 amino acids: CASSLKGSDLVRNEQFF. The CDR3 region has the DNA TGCGCCAGCAGCCTCAAAGGGTCGGATCTTGTACGCAATGAGCAGTTCTTC.

The CDR3 sequence is CASSYLGGPGNTIYF. In DNA form, the CDR3 reads TGTGCCAGCAGTTATTTGGGTGGTCCTGGAAACACCATATATTTT. The chain recombines TRBV6-5 with TRBJ1-3; D call uncertain. CDR1 and CDR2 from the germline V gene are MNHEY and SVGAGI. CDR3 length: 15 amino acids. Between the trimmed V and J ends, which lost 3 bases and 2 bases, there was a span of 11 bases.

CDR3 residues: CASSIGGPTNYGYTF. Here the CDR3 DNA reads TGTGCCAGTAGTATTGGTGGGCCCACTAACTATGGCTACACCTTC. The chain links TRBV19 to TRBJ1-2, with D unresolved. Germline V gene lookup returns CDR1 LNHDA and CDR2 SQIVND (reference sequence). Between the trimmed V and J ends, which lost 3 bases and 0 bases, there was a span of 11 bases. This CDR3 comprises 15 residues.

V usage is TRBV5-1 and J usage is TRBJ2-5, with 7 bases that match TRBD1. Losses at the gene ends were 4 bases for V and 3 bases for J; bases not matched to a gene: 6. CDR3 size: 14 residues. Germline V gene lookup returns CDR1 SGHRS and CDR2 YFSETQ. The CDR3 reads CASSPGDREETQYF. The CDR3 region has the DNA TGCGCCAGCAGCCCAGGAGACAGGGAAGAGACCCAGTACTTC. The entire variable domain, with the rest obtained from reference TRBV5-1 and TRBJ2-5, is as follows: KAGVTQTPRYLIKTRGQQVTLSCSPISGHRSVSWYQQTPGQGLQFLFEYFSETQRNKGNFPGRFSGRQFSNSRSEMNVSTLELGDSALYLCASSPGDREETQYFGPGTRLLVL.

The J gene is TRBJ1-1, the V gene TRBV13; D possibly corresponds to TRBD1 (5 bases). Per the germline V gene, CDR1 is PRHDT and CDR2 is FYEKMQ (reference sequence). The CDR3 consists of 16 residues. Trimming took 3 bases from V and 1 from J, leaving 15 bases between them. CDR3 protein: CASSFGTGDRNTEAFF. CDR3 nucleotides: TGTGCCAGCAGCTTCGGTACAGGAGATAGGAACACTGAAGCTTTCTTT.

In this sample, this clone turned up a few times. The CDR3 DNA reads TGTGCCAGCAGTTTAAGTGGCAGAACCTCTAACTATGGCTACACCTTC. Translation gives CASSLSGRTSNYGYTF. This rearrangement joins TRBV28 to TRBJ1-2; D gene unclear. Germline loops: CDR1 MDHEN, CDR2 SYDVKM. V was shortened by 2 bases and J by 0 bases, with 13 bases between the two germline ends. The CDR3 length is 16 residues.

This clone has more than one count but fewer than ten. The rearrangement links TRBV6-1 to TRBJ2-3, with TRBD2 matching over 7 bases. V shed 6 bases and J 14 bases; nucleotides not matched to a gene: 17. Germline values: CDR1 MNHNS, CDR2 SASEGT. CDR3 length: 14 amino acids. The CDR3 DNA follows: TGTGCCAGCAGCGGGGTGGGTAGCGGGTTACAATGGTATTTT. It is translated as CASSGVGSGLQWYF.